Shown below are 21 T cell receptor beta chains from a single sample sequenced in a study of T-cell memory formation after mild COVID-19. Via MiXCR, TCRdb re-called the 5' RACE reads, giving one row per CDR3 protein. This table holds 57,000 or so distinct CDR3 sequences, about a tenth found once. The material sequenced was PBMCs or a T cell subset sorted from them (not recorded which). Every receptor here comes from a man younger than 30 who had mild COVID-19 (a few samples of this study predate the infection). Cell type and time point are not known.

The sample holds many counts of this clonotype. The V gene is TRBV29-1, the J gene TRBJ2-1, with D hard to call. V shed 4 bases and J shed 0 bases, with 10 bases lying between them. This CDR3 is 14 amino acids long. CDR1 SQVTM and CDR2 ANQGSEA come from the germline V gene. CDR3 loop: CSVVSVSSYNEQFF. The DNA of the CDR3 is TGCAGCGTTGTTTCGGTCAGCTCCTACAATGAGCAGTTCTTC.

The chain recombines TRBV12-3 or TRBV12-4 with TRBJ1-1; 7 nucleotides align to TRBD1. There are 14 residues in the CDR3. V lost 6 bases and J lost 10; bases outside the gene matches: 14. The CDR3 DNA is TGTGCCAGCAGACCCAGGACAGGATCAAGGGGAGCTTTCTTT. Translating gives CASRPRTGSRGAFF.

This clonotype was observed a handful of times. CDR3 loop: CASSLPGEPLHF. In DNA form, the CDR3 reads TGTGCCAGCAGTTTACCGGGGGAGCCCCTCCACTTT. The rearrangement joins TRBV27 to TRBJ1-6, with a tentative D call TRBD1 (5 bases). The CDR3 is 12 residues long. With 2 bases removed from V and 13 bases from J, the gap between germline ends came to 9 bases. The germline V gene has CDR1 MNHEY and CDR2 SMNVEV (reference sequence).

The sample holds a few counts of this clonotype. V gene TRBV12-3 or TRBV12-4 combines with J gene TRBJ1-2; no firm D call. The CDR3 totals 14 residues. Trimming pared 2 bases from V and 4 bases from J, leaving 11 bases between. CDR3 residues: CASSLFQSSYGYTF. CDR3 bases: TGTGCCAGCAGTTTATTCCAGTCATCCTATGGCTACACCTTC.

This clonotype was counted a few times. As DNA, the CDR3 is TGTGCCAGCAGTTTGGCCGGGACAGGGAAGGTGGGAAACGAGCAGTACGTC. Translating gives CASSLAGTGKVGNEQYV. The J gene is TRBJ2-7, the V gene TRBV28, with 9 nucleotides matching TRBD1. Germline-derived CDR1 and CDR2 are MDHEN and SYDVKM. V gave up 3 bases and J gave up 5 bases; unmatched junction bases: 14. The CDR3 extends over 17 amino acids.

This clonotype was seen more than once but under ten times. The chain couples TRBV7-3 to TRBJ1-4; possibly TRBD1 for D (6 bases). The CDR3 runs 13 residues. The V gene's germline CDR1 is SGHTA and CDR2 FQGTGA. Deletions cut 5 bases from V and 8 bases from J, with 12 bases between. This CDR3 is CASSETRGEKLFF. The CDR3 bases are TGTGCCAGCAGCGAGACCAGGGGAGAAAAACTGTTTTTT.

This clonotype showed up just a few times. The rearrangement uses TRBV18 and TRBJ2-6; D is ambiguous. V lost 1 base and J 0 bases, leaving 7 bases between the germline ends. The CDR3 has 16 residues. Germline-derived CDR1 and CDR2 are KGHSH and LQKENI. The DNA for the CDR3 is TGTGCCAGCTCACCACGGGCAGGCTCTGGGGCCAACGTCCTGACTTTC. Amino acids: CASSPRAGSGANVLTF.

This clonotype was recorded at least ten times. V gene TRBV4-3 combines with J gene TRBJ2-7, with 11 bases identical to TRBD2. The CDR3 is 20 amino acids. Germline V lookup: CDR1 LGHNA, CDR2 YSLEER. J was trimmed by 0 bases and V by 1 base; bases with no gene match: 14. The CDR3 here is CASSQVTPLAGGLSSYEQYF. CDR3 bases: TGCGCCAGCAGCCAAGTGACCCCTCTAGCGGGGGGCCTTAGCTCCTACGAGCAGTACTTC.

The V gene is TRBV7-9, the J gene TRBJ1-3, with D possibly TRBD1 on 5 matching bases. Germline CDR1 reads SEHNR; CDR2 reads FQNEAQ (reference sequence). The CDR3 runs 13 residues. V was clipped by 3 bases and J by 7 bases, with 10 bases between them. The CDR3 region is CASSFDSWNTIYF. The DNA of the CDR3 is TGTGCCAGCAGCTTCGACAGTTGGAACACCATATATTTT.

This clonotype appeared a few times. The chain has TRBV2 and TRBJ2-5; TRBD1 might be the D (5 bases). Germline CDR1 SNHLY, CDR2 FYNNEI. This CDR3 is 11 amino acids long. V lost 8 bases, J lost 3 bases, and 7 bases lay in between. The CDR3, as DNA: TGTGCCAGCGGACAAGAAGAGACCCAGTACTTC. It is translated as CASGQEETQYF.

This clonotype was seen only a few times. The V gene is TRBV4-1, the J gene TRBJ1-1; TRBD1 aligns across 9 bases. Losses at the gene ends were 6 bases for V and 1 base for J; bases not matched to a gene: 9. The CDR3 is 16 residues long. Germline lookup yields CDR1 MGHRA and CDR2 YSYEKL. CDR3 nucleotides: TGCGCCAGCAGTCAAACAGGGGGCCTAGCGAACACTGAAGCTTTCTTT. As protein: CASSQTGGLANTEAFF.

This chain uses TRBV2 with TRBJ2-2; D remains ambiguous. Germline values: CDR1 SNHLY, CDR2 FYNNEI. This CDR3 contains 11 residues. V lost 4 bases, J lost 13 bases, and 10 bases lay in between. CDR3 DNA sequence: TGTGCCAGCAGTGTTCTGGGTGCGCTGTTTTTT. Translating it yields CASSVLGALFF. The variable domain in full, with the rest retrieved from reference TRBV2 and TRBJ2-2, is EPEVTQTPSHQVTQMGQEVILRCVPISNHLYFYWYRQILGQKVEFLVSFYNNEISEKSEIFDDQFSVERPDGSNFTLKIRSTKLEDSAMYFCASSVLGALFFGEGSRLTVL.

This clonotype has a handful of counts. The chain combines TRBV5-6 with TRBJ2-1; D possibly uses TRBD1 or TRBD2 (5 bases each). V lost 6 bases and J lost 5, with 15 bases in between. CDR3 length equals 14 residues. CDR1 is SGHDT and CDR2 is YYEEEE in the germline V gene. The CDR3 spells CASTRRDGHNEQFF. The CDR3 coding sequence is TGTGCCAGCACCCGCCGGGACGGACACAATGAGCAGTTCTTC.

This clonotype was observed many times. The chain carries TRBV12-3 or TRBV12-4 and TRBJ1-1; TRBD1 might be the D (5 bases). V shed 6 bases and J shed 4 bases, with 18 bases lying between them. There are 15 residues in the CDR3. DNA for the CDR3: TGTGCCAGCAGCCCCCCTCAGGGCCGGGGCACTGAAGCTTTCTTT. It is translated as CASSPPQGRGTEAFF.

V usage is TRBV7-9 and J usage is TRBJ2-3, with D maybe TRBD1 (5 bases). The germline V gene encodes CDR1 SEHNR and CDR2 FQNEAQ (reference sequence). The germline V and J ends were trimmed by 5 bases and 2 bases, with 8 bases remaining between them. The CDR3 runs to 13 residues. CDR3 coding DNA: TGTGCCAGCAGCCCAGGGAACACAGATACGCAGTATTTT. It encodes CASSPGNTDTQYF. Full variable domain (missing parts from reference TRBV7-9 and TRBJ2-3): DTGVSQNPRHKITKRGQNVTFRCDPISEHNRLYWYRQTLGQGPEFLTYFQNEAQLEKSRLLSDRFSAERPKGSFSTLEIQRTEQGDSAMYLCASSPGNTDTQYFGPGTRLTVL.

This clonotype was recorded at least ten times. This rearrangement joins TRBV20-1 to TRBJ2-3, with TRBD2 as a possible D gene (6 bases). The germline V gene encodes CDR1 DFQATT and CDR2 SNEGSKA (reference sequence). The CDR3 contains 14 residues. The V gene lost 4 bases and the J gene lost 2 bases, with 13 bases spanning the gap. In DNA form, the CDR3 reads TGCAGTGCTACCCCCAGCGGGCCCACAGATACGCAGTATTTT. This encodes CSATPSGPTDTQYF.

This clonotype was counted a few times. The chain has TRBV10-3 and TRBJ1-1; 10 nucleotides line up with TRBD1. This CDR3 contains 13 residues. Germline V gene data show CDR1 as ENHRY and CDR2 as SYGVKD. J lost 5 bases, V lost 9 bases, and 6 bases had no gene match. The CDR3 nucleotides read TGTGCCATGGGACAGGGGAGTCGTACTGAAGCTTTCTTT. Amino acids: CAMGQGSRTEAFF.

This clonotype has ten or more counts. The chain recombines TRBV10-3 with TRBJ2-5; D possibly uses TRBD1 or TRBD2 (5 bases each). CDR3 length equals 16 residues. With 0 bases removed from V and 2 bases from J, the gap between germline ends came to 13 bases. The germline CDR1 and CDR2 sequences are ENHRY and SYGVKD. The CDR3: CAISESKGPSQETQYF. The CDR3 bases are TGTGCCATCAGTGAGTCGAAGGGACCGTCACAAGAGACCCAGTACTTC.

The chain is built from TRBV29-1 and TRBJ2-2; possible D gene TRBD2, 5 bases. Germline V gene lookup returns CDR1 SQVTM and CDR2 ANQGSEA. The CDR3 length is 14 residues. Trimming shortened V by 4 bases and J by 0 bases, and 9 bases separated the two germline ends. The CDR3 DNA reads as TGCAGCGTTGCAACGGGATCGAACACCGGGGAGCTGTTTTTT. The encoded protein is CSVATGSNTGELFF.

The chain links TRBV6-2 or TRBV6-3 to TRBJ1-1, with 8 bases aligning to TRBD1. The junction had 5 bases not matched to a gene; V was cut back by 5 bases and J by 0 bases. The CDR3 runs 15 residues. CDR1 and CDR2 (germline): MNHEY, SVGEGT. The CDR3 DNA is TGTGCCAGCAGTGATCCGGGACAGGTGAACACTGAAGCTTTCTTT. This gives the protein CASSDPGQVNTEAFF.

This clonotype was seen more than once but under ten times. V gene TRBV18 combines with J gene TRBJ2-7; D is perhaps TRBD1 or TRBD2 (5 bases each). Germline V gives CDR1 KGHSH, CDR2 LQKENI. The CDR3 has 14 residues. V gave up 3 bases and J gave up 7 bases, with 16 bases separating them. The CDR3 nucleotides read TGTGCCAGCTCACCTGCCACAGGAACGGGGGAGCAGTACTTC. Protein sequence: CASSPATGTGEQYF.